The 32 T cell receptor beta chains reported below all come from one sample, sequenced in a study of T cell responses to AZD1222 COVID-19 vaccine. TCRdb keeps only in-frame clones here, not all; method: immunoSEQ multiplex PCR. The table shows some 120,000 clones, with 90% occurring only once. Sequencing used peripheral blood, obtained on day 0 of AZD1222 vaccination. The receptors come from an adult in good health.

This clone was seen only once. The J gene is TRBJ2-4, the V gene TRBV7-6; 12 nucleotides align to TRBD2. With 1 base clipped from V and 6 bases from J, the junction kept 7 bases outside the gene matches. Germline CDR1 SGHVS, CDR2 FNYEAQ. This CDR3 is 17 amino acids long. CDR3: CASSLGTSGIDLNIQYF. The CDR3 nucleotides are TGTGCCAGCAGCTTAGGGACTAGCGGGATCGATCTAAACATTCAGTACTTC.

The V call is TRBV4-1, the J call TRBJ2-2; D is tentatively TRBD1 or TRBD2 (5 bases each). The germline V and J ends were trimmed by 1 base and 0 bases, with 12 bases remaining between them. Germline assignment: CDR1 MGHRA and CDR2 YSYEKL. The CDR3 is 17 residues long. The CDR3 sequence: CASSQGRTIANTGELFF. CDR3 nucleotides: TGCGCCAGCAGCCAAGGGAGGACAATCGCGAACACCGGGGAGCTGTTTTTT.

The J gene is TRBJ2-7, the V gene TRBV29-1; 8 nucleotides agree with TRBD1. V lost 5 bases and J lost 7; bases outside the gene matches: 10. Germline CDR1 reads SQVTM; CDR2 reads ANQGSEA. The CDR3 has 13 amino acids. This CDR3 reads CSVRVQGAGEQYF. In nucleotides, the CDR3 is TGCAGCGTTCGGGTCCAGGGGGCGGGGGAGCAGTACTTC.

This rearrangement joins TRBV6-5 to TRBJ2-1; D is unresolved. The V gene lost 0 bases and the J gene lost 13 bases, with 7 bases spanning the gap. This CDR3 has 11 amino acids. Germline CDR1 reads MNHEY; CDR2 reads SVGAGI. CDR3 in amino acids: CASSYSGFQFF. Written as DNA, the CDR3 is TGTGCCAGCAGTTACTCGGGGTTCCAGTTCTTC.

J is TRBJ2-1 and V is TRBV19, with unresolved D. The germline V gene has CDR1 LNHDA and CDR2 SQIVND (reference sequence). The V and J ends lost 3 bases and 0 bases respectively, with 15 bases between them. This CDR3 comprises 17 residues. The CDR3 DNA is TGTGCCAGTAGTATTGTGACTCCTATAAGCTCCTACAATGAGCAGTTCTTC. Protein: CASSIVTPISSYNEQFF.

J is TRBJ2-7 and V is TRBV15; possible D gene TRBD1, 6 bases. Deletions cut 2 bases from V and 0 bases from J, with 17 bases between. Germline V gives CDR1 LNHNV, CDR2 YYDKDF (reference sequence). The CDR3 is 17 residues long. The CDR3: CATSRTPQGRSSYEQYF. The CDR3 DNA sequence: TGTGCCACCAGCAGAACCCCACAGGGTAGGAGCTCCTACGAGCAGTACTTC. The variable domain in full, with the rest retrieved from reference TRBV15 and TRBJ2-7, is DAMVIQNPRYQVTQFGKPVTLSCSQTLNHNVMYWYQQKSSQAPKLLFHYYDKDFNNEADTPDNFQSRRPNTSFCFLDIRSPGLGDTAMYLCATSRTPQGRSSYEQYFGPGTRLTVT.

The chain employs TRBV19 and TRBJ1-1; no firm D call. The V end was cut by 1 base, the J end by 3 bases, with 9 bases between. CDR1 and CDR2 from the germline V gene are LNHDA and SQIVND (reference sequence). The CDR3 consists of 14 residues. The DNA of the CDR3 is TGTGCCAGTAGTATAGCGGGGAGGGACACTGAAGCTTTCTTT. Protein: CASSIAGRDTEAFF. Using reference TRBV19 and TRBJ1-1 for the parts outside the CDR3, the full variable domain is DGGITQSPKYLFRKEGQNVTLSCEQNLNHDAMYWYRQDPGQGLRLIYYSQIVNDFQKGDIAEGYSVSREKKESFPLTVTSAQKNPTAFYLCASSIAGRDTEAFFGQGTRLTVV.

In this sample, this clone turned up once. CDR3 bases: TGCAGTGCGAACTTTAACTATGGCTACACCTTC. Encoded protein: CSANFNYGYTF. V usage is TRBV20-1 and J usage is TRBJ1-2; no reliable D call. Germline CDR1 DFQATT, CDR2 SNEGSKA (reference sequence). V dropped 6 bases and J dropped 1 base, with 6 bases sitting between them. The CDR3 has 11 amino acids.

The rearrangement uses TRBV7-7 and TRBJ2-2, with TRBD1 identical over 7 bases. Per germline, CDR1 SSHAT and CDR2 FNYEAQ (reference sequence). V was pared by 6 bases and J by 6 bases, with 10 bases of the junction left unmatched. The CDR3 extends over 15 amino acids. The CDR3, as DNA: TGTGCCAGCAGTTCACGACAGGGTGGCGCCGGGGAGCTGTTTTTT. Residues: CASSSRQGGAGELFF. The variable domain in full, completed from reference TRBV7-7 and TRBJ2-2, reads GAGVSQSPRYKVTKRGQDVTLRCDPISSHATLYWYQQALGQGPEFLTYFNYEAQPDKSGLPSDRFSAERPEGSISTLTIQRTEQRDSAMYRCASSSRQGGAGELFFGEGSRLTVL.

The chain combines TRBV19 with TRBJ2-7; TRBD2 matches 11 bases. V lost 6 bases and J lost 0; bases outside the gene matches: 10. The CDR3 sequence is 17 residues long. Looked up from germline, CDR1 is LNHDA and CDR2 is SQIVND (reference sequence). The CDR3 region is CASSGTSGSRSSYEQYF. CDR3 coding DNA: TGTGCCAGTAGCGGGACTAGCGGATCAAGGAGCTCCTACGAGCAGTACTTC.

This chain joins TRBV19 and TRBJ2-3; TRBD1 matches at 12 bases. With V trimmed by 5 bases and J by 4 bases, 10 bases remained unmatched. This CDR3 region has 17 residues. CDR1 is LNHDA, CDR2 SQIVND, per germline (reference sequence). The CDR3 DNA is TGTGCCAGTAGTGTGTCCGTCGGGACAGGGGGCGCAGATACGCAGTATTTT. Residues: CASSVSVGTGGADTQYF. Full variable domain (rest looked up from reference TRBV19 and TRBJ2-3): DGGITQSPKYLFRKEGQNVTLSCEQNLNHDAMYWYRQDPGQGLRLIYYSQIVNDFQKGDIAEGYSVSREKKESFPLTVTSAQKNPTAFYLCASSVSVGTGGADTQYFGPGTRLTVL.

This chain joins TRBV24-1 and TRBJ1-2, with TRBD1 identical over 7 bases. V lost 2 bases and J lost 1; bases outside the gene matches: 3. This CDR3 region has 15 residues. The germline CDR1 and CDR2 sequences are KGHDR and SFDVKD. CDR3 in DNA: TGTGCCACCAGTGATTCCCGACAGGGTAACTATGGCTACACCTTC. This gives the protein CATSDSRQGNYGYTF.

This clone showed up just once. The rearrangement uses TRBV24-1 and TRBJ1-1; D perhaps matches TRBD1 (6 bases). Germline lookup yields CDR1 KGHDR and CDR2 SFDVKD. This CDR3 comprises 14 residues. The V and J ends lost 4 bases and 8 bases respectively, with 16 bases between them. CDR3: CATSDSSVRGEAFF. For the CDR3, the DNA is TGTGCCACCAGTGACTCCTCGGTCAGGGGAGAAGCTTTCTTT.

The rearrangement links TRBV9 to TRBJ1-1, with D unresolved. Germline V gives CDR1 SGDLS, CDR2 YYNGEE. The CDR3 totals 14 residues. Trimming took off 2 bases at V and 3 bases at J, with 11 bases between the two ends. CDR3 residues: CASSVNSGDTEAFF. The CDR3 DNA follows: TGTGCCAGCAGCGTTAATTCGGGAGACACTGAAGCTTTCTTT.

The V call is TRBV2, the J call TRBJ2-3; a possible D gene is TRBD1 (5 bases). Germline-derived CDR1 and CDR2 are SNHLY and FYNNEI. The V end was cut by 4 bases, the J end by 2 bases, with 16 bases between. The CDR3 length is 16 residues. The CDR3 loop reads CASSAVRASSTDTQYF. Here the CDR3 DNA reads TGTGCCAGCAGTGCGGTCAGGGCGTCCTCCACAGATACGCAGTATTTT.

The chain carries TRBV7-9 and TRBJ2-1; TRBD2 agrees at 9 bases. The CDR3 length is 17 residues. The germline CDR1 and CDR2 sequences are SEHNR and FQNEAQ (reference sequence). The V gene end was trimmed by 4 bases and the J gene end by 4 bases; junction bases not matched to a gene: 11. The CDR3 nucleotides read TGTGCCAGCAGCTCTACGTGGCGGGAGGGCCTTTACAATGAGCAGTTCTTC. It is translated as CASSSTWREGLYNEQFF.

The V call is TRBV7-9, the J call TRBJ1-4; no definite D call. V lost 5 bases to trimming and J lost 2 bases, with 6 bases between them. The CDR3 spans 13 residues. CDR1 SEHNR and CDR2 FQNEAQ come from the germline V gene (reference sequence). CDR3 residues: CASSLWTNEKLFF. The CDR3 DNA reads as TGTGCCAGCAGCCTTTGGACTAATGAAAAACTGTTTTTT. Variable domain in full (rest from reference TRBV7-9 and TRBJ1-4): DTGVSQNPRHKITKRGQNVTFRCDPISEHNRLYWYRQTLGQGPEFLTYFQNEAQLEKSRLLSDRFSAERPKGSFSTLEIQRTEQGDSAMYLCASSLWTNEKLFFGSGTQLSVL.

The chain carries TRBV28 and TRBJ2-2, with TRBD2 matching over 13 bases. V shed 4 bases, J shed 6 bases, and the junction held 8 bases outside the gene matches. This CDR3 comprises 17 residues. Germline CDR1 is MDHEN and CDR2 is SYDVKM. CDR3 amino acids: CASSSIIGLAGAGELFF. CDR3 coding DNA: TGTGCCAGCAGTTCCATAATTGGACTAGCGGGAGCCGGGGAGCTGTTTTTT.

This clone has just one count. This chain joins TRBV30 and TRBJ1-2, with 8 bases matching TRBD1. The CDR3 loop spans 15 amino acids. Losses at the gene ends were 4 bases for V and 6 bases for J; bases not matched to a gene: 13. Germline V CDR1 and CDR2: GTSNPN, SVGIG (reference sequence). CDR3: CAWTSGTGGPDGYTF. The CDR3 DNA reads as TGTGCCTGGACTTCGGGAACAGGGGGGCCTGATGGCTACACCTTC.

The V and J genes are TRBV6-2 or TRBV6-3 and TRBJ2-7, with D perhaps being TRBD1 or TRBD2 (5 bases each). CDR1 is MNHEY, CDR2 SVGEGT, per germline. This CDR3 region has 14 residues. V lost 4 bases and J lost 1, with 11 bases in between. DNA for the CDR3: TGTGCCAGCAGTTCATGGGACGGTTCCTACGAGCAGTACTTC. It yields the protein CASSSWDGSYEQYF.

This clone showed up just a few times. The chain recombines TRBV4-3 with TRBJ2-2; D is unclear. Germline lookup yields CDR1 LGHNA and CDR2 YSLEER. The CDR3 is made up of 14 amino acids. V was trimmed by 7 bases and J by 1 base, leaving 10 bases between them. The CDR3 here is CASKYQENTGELFF. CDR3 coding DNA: TGCGCCAGCAAATACCAGGAGAACACCGGGGAGCTGTTTTTT.

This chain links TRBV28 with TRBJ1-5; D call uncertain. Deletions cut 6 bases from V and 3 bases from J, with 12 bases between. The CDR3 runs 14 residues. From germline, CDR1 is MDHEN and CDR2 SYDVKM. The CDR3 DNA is TGTGCCAGCAGCCGCAACGCGGACAATCAGCCCCAGCATTTT. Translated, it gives CASSRNADNQPQHF.

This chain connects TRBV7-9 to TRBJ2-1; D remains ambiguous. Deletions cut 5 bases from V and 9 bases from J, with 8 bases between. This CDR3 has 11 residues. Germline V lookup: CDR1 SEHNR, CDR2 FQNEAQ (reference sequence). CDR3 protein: CASSGQSEQFF. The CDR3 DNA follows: TGTGCCAGCAGCGGCCAAAGTGAGCAGTTCTTC.

CDR3 amino acids: CASSNSPGRPQHF. CDR3 nucleotides: TGTGCCAGTAGTAATTCCCCAGGGCGGCCCCAGCATTTT. The chain links TRBV19 to TRBJ1-5; perhaps TRBD1 as D (5 bases). The length of the CDR3 is 13 residues. V was pared by 4 bases and J by 9 bases, with 13 bases between. Germline V gene sequence: CDR1 LNHDA, CDR2 SQIVND (reference sequence).

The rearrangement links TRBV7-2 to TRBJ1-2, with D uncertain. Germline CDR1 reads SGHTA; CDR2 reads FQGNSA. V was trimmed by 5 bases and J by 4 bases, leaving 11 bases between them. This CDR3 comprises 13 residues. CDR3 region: CASSPQEGYGYTF. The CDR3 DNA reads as TGTGCCAGCAGCCCGCAGGAAGGCTATGGCTACACCTTC.

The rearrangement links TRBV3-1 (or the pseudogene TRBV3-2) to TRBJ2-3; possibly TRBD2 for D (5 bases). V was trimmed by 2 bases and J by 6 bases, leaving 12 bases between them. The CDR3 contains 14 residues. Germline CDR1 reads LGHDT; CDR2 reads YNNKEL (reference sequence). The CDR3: CASSQNPAGDTQYF. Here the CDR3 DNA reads TGTGCCAGCAGCCAAAACCCCGCGGGTGATACGCAGTATTTT.

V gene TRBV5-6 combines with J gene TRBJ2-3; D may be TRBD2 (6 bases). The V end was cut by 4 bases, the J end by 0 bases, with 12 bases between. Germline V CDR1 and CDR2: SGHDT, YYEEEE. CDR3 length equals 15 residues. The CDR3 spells CASSDPGTSTDTQYF. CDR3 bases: TGTGCCAGCAGCGACCCTGGGACTAGCACAGATACGCAGTATTTT.

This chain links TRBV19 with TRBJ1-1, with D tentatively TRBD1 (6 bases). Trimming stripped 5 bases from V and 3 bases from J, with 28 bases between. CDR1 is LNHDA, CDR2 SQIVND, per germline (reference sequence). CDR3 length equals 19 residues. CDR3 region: CASSADPPGHYSSDTEAFF. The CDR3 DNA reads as TGTGCCAGTAGTGCCGATCCTCCGGGACACTACTCATCGGACACTGAAGCTTTCTTT.

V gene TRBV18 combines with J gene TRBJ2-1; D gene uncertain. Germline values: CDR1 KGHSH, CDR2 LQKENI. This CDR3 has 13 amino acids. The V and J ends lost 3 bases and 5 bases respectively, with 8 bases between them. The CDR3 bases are TGTGCCAGCTCACCTTACCGGAACAATGAGCAGTTCTTC. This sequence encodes CASSPYRNNEQFF.

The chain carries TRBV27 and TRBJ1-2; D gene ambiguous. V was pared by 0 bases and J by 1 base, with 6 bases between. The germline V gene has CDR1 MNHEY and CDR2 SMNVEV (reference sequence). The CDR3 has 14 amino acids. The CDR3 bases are TGTGCCAGCAGTTTATCTTGGGATAACTATGGCTACACCTTC. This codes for CASSLSWDNYGYTF.

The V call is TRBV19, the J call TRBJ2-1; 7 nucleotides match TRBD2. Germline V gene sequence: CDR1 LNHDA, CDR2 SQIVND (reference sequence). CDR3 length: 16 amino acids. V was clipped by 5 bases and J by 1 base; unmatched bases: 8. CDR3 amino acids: CASSPKAGASYNEQFF. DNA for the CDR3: TGTGCCAGTAGTCCTAAGGCGGGAGCGTCCTACAATGAGCAGTTCTTC.

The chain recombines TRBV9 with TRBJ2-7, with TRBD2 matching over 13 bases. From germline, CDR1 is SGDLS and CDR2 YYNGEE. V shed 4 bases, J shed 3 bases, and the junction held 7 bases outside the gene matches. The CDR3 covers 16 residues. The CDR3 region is CASSPELAGGDYEQYF. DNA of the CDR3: TGTGCCAGCAGCCCAGAACTAGCGGGAGGGGACTACGAGCAGTACTTC. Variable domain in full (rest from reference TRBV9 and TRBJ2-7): DSGVTQTPKHLITATGQRVTLRCSPRSGDLSVYWYQQSLDQGLQFLIQYYNGEERAKGNILERFSAQQFPDLHSELNLSSLELGDSALYFCASSPELAGGDYEQYFGPGTRLTVT.